The 30 T cell receptor beta chains reported below all come from one sample, sequenced in a study of blood T cell repertoires in COVID-19. Clones were sequenced by immunoSEQ multiplex PCR, and TCRdb holds only the in-frame ones, with some missing. The table records about 370,000 clones, around 91% of them present only once. The sequenced sample consisted of PBMCs or T cells enriched from blood (not recorded which). All receptors derive from a man between 18 and 35 years old who had recovered from COVID-19.

The J gene is TRBJ2-1, the V gene TRBV27; 13 nucleotides match TRBD2. Germline CDR1 is MNHEY and CDR2 is SMNVEV (reference sequence). After removal of 2 bases from V and 7 bases from J, the junction contained 8 bases not matched to a gene. The CDR3 consists of 17 residues. The CDR3 DNA is TGTGCCAGCAGTTTAATAGGGACTAGCGGGATAGAGAATGAGCAGTTCTTC. This translates into CASSLIGTSGIENEQFF.

This clone was seen once. This chain connects TRBV4-1 to TRBJ2-7; tentative D call: TRBD2 (5 bases). The CDR3 loop spans 12 amino acids. Trimming removed 3 bases from V and 5 bases from J, with 8 bases in between. Germline loops: CDR1 MGHRA, CDR2 YSYEKL. CDR3 DNA sequence: TGCGCCAGCAGCCACCTCGGGGACGAGCAGTACTTC. Encoded protein: CASSHLGDEQYF.

V is TRBV18 and J is TRBJ1-1, with unresolved D. The germline V gene has CDR1 KGHSH and CDR2 LQKENI. The V end was cut by 0 bases, the J end by 7 bases, with 9 bases between. The CDR3 runs to 13 residues. DNA for the CDR3: TGTGCCAGCTCACCACCGGCTCGGGGTGAAGCTTTCTTT. Its protein is CASSPPARGEAFF.

A single count supports this clone. The chain combines TRBV3-1 (or the pseudogene TRBV3-2) with TRBJ2-7; 12 nucleotides match TRBD1. J gave up 5 bases and V 7 bases, and 9 bases lay outside the gene matches. Germline CDR1 reads LGHDT; CDR2 reads YNNKEL (reference sequence). There are 15 residues in the CDR3. This CDR3 is CASIGGQGALNEQYF. The DNA for the CDR3 is TGTGCCAGCATTGGGGGACAGGGGGCGCTTAACGAGCAGTACTTC.

The rearrangement joins TRBV19 to TRBJ1-2, with TRBD1 as a possible D gene (6 bases). Between the trimmed V and J ends, which lost 7 bases and 4 bases, there was a span of 19 bases. From germline, CDR1 is LNHDA and CDR2 SQIVND (reference sequence). This CDR3 is built from 15 residues. In DNA, the CDR3 is TGTGCCAGTACCTTACAGGGCCCCACTTTCTATGGCTACACCTTC. Translating gives CASTLQGPTFYGYTF.

The chain combines TRBV28 with TRBJ1-5, with TRBD1 matching over 12 bases. The CDR3 consists of 16 residues. Trimming at V came to 6 bases and at J to 6 bases, leaving 9 bases not matched to a gene. Germline CDR1 MDHEN, CDR2 SYDVKM. The CDR3 DNA follows: TGTGCCAGCAGACGAGGGACAGGGGGCGCCGGTCAGCCCCAGCATTTT. Its translation: CASRRGTGGAGQPQHF.

The chain employs TRBV7-2 and TRBJ2-3; 9 positions agree with TRBD2. V shed 0 bases and J 1 base; nucleotides not matched to a gene: 2. Looked up from germline, CDR1 is SGHTA and CDR2 is FQGNSA. This CDR3 has 16 residues. The CDR3 sequence: CASSLAASGGTDTQYF. CDR3 coding DNA: TGTGCCAGCAGCTTAGCGGCTAGCGGGGGCACAGATACGCAGTATTTT.

V is TRBV18 and J is TRBJ2-7; D call uncertain. Germline V gene data show CDR1 as KGHSH and CDR2 as LQKENI. Trimming took 3 bases from V and 3 from J, leaving 18 bases between them. CDR3 size: 16 residues. The CDR3 DNA sequence: TGTGCCAGCTCACCCCCCCTGACTGACGGCGTCTACGAGCAGTACTTC. Encoded protein: CASSPPLTDGVYEQYF.

This clone was counted once. V and J are TRBV14 and TRBJ2-1; D unclear. CDR3 length equals 15 residues. V was trimmed by 7 bases and J by 0 bases, leaving 13 bases between them. Germline assignment: CDR1 SGHDN and CDR2 FVKESK. CDR3 amino acids: CASNVLGSSYNEQFF. For the CDR3, the DNA is TGTGCCAGCAATGTTCTAGGTTCCTCCTACAATGAGCAGTTCTTC.

The gene calls are TRBV5-1 and TRBJ1-1; 8 positions match TRBD1. CDR3 length: 14 amino acids. Germline trimming cut 2 bases from V and 3 bases from J; bases unmatched to any gene: 3. Germline CDR1 SGHRS, CDR2 YFSETQ. As DNA, the CDR3 is TGCGCCAGCAGCTTACAGGGGGAAGACACTGAAGCTTTCTTT. Protein sequence: CASSLQGEDTEAFF.

The V call is TRBV29-1, the J call TRBJ2-2; D possibly corresponds to TRBD1 (5 bases). This CDR3 is built from 17 residues. V gave up 2 bases and J gave up 1 base, with 17 bases separating them. Germline CDR1 is SQVTM and CDR2 is ANQGSEA. CDR3 amino acids: CSVEPLKGHRNTGELFF. DNA for the CDR3: TGCAGCGTTGAACCACTTAAGGGGCACAGGAACACCGGGGAGCTGTTTTTT.

The J gene is TRBJ2-1, the V gene TRBV5-5, with 13 bases identical to TRBD2. The V gene's germline CDR1 is SGHKS and CDR2 YYEKEE (reference sequence). V gave up 4 bases and J gave up 8 bases; unmatched junction bases: 6. CDR3 length: 15 amino acids. The CDR3 coding sequence is TGTGCCAGCAGCCCCGGACTAGCGGGGGCGGATGAGCAGTTCTTC. This gives the protein CASSPGLAGADEQFF. The entire variable domain, with the rest obtained from reference TRBV5-5 and TRBJ2-1, is as follows: DAGVTQSPTHLIKTRGQQVTLRCSPISGHKSVSWYQQVLGQGPQFIFQYYEKEERGRGNFPDRFSARQFPNYSSELNVNALLLGDSALYLCASSPGLAGADEQFFGPGTRLTVL.

The chain has TRBV6-5 and TRBJ2-7; 7 bases are shared with TRBD1. This CDR3 has 15 residues. Trimming at V came to 6 bases and at J to 3 bases, leaving 11 bases not matched to a gene. The germline V gene has CDR1 MNHEY and CDR2 SVGAGI. The CDR3 DNA is TGTGCCAGCAGCTTCTCGGACAGGACCCACTACGAGCAGTACTTC. Amino acids: CASSFSDRTHYEQYF.

The chain uses TRBV19 and TRBJ1-2; TRBD1 matches at 8 bases. Trimming at V came to 6 bases and at J to 2 bases, leaving 2 bases not matched to a gene. CDR1 is LNHDA and CDR2 is SQIVND in the germline V gene (reference sequence). The CDR3 consists of 13 residues. This chain's CDR3 is CASRTGVNYGYTF. CDR3 in DNA: TGTGCCAGTAGGACAGGGGTCAACTATGGCTACACCTTC.

This sequence joins TRBV18 and TRBJ1-5, with D maybe TRBD1 (5 bases). Germline-derived CDR1 and CDR2 are KGHSH and LQKENI. The CDR3 covers 15 residues. Trimming removed 3 bases at V and 4 bases at J, with 13 bases between. CDR3 nucleotides: TGTGCCAGCTCACCGGGAAATGGGGGGAATCAGCCCCAGCATTTT. Its protein is CASSPGNGGNQPQHF.

This chain joins TRBV19 and TRBJ2-7, with D possibly matching TRBD2 (7 bases). CDR1 is LNHDA, CDR2 SQIVND, per germline (reference sequence). The CDR3 sequence is 15 residues long. V dropped 3 bases and J dropped 3 bases, with 15 bases sitting between them. The CDR3 sequence: CASSIGGQLIYEQYF. DNA of the CDR3: TGTGCCAGTAGTATCGGGGGGCAGTTAATCTACGAGCAGTACTTC.

The chain recombines TRBV9 with TRBJ2-5; D possibly corresponds to TRBD1 (6 bases). V was clipped by 4 bases and J by 1 base, with 17 bases between them. The CDR3 contains 16 residues. The germline gives CDR1 SGDLS, CDR2 YYNGEE. CDR3 protein: CASSQGQVAPQETQYF. CDR3 nucleotides: TGTGCCAGCAGCCAGGGGCAGGTAGCGCCCCAAGAGACCCAGTACTTC.

The chain carries TRBV4-1 and TRBJ1-3; D uncertain. The germline V gene encodes CDR1 MGHRA and CDR2 YSYEKL. Trimming took off 0 bases at V and 3 bases at J, with 9 bases between the two ends. The CDR3 covers 15 residues. The CDR3 bases are TGCGCCAGCAGCCAAGAAAGGACTCATGGAAACACCATATATTTT. It codes for CASSQERTHGNTIYF.

As DNA, the CDR3 is TGTGCCAGCAGCCAAGTCCAGGGGCACTCCGGAAACACCATATATTTT. It specifies CASSQVQGHSGNTIYF. V and J are TRBV3-1 (or the pseudogene TRBV3-2) and TRBJ1-3, with D perhaps matching TRBD1 (6 bases). V dropped 1 base and J dropped 4 bases, with 14 bases sitting between them. The germline gives CDR1 LGHDT, CDR2 YNNKEL (reference sequence). The CDR3 consists of 16 residues.

The V gene is TRBV6-1, the J gene TRBJ1-5; D may be TRBD1 (5 bases). The V and J ends lost 2 bases and 5 bases respectively, with 31 bases between them. This CDR3 is built from 21 residues. CDR1 MNHNS and CDR2 SASEGT come from the germline V gene. As DNA, the CDR3 is TGTGCCAGCAGTGAAAAGGGCCGCCGCCGGGGGTGGATGAGGGTGGATCAGCCCCAGCATTTT. The encoded protein is CASSEKGRRRGWMRVDQPQHF.

The V gene is TRBV19, the J gene TRBJ1-1; D perhaps matches TRBD1 (5 bases). Germline V lookup: CDR1 LNHDA, CDR2 SQIVND (reference sequence). The CDR3 extends over 13 amino acids. V lost 3 bases to trimming and J lost 1 base, with 6 bases between them. In DNA form, the CDR3 reads TGTGCCAGTAGTATGCAGGGGAACACTGAAGCTTTCTTT. Translating it yields CASSMQGNTEAFF.

The chain is built from TRBV3-1 (or the pseudogene TRBV3-2) and TRBJ2-3; 15 bases align to TRBD2. CDR1 is LGHDT, CDR2 YNNKEL, per germline (reference sequence). The CDR3 runs 20 residues. V was clipped by 3 bases and J by 2 bases; unmatched bases: 12. The CDR3: CASSHEGLAGGPGHTDTQYF. CDR3 nucleotides: TGTGCCAGCAGCCATGAAGGACTAGCGGGGGGGCCGGGGCACACAGATACGCAGTATTTT.

V gene TRBV24-1 combines with J gene TRBJ2-7, with 9 bases matching TRBD1. Trimming took 4 bases from V and 0 from J; bases not matched to a gene: 12. The CDR3 is made up of 18 amino acids. CDR1 is KGHDR, CDR2 SFDVKD, per germline. The CDR3 sequence: CATSDLNRGRRGSYEQYF. Here the CDR3 DNA reads TGTGCCACCAGTGACCTCAACAGGGGGCGACGGGGCTCCTACGAGCAGTACTTC.

The rearrangement joins TRBV5-1 to TRBJ2-5; TRBD1 might be the D (5 bases). The V gene lost 0 bases and the J gene lost 4 bases, with 10 bases spanning the gap. The germline CDR1 and CDR2 sequences are SGHRS and YFSETQ. The CDR3 is made up of 14 amino acids. For the CDR3, the DNA is TGCGCCAGCAGCTTGGCTGGGGCCGGAGAGACCCAGTACTTC. As protein: CASSLAGAGETQYF.

This sequence joins TRBV11-3 and TRBJ2-1; the D gene is possibly TRBD2 (5 bases). The CDR3 covers 15 residues. V lost 1 base and J 2 bases, leaving 9 bases between the germline ends. The V gene's germline CDR1 is SGHNT and CDR2 YENEEA. The CDR3 bases are TGTGCCAGCAGCTTAGGTGCGGGCCCCTACAATGAGCAGTTCTTC. Translation: CASSLGAGPYNEQFF.

This clone was seen a single time. Here the CDR3 reads CASSIAGGSTDTQYF. The CDR3 DNA reads as TGTGCCAGTAGTATAGCGGGGGGAAGCACAGATACGCAGTATTTT. The V gene is TRBV19, the J gene TRBJ2-3; TRBD2 aligns across 7 bases. The V and J ends lost 1 base and 0 bases, in that order; junction bases with no gene match: 1. CDR1 is LNHDA and CDR2 is SQIVND in the germline V gene (reference sequence). This CDR3 region has 15 residues. The full variable domain, with the rest looked up from reference TRBV19 and TRBJ2-3, is DGGITQSPKYLFRKEGQNVTLSCEQNLNHDAMYWYRQDPGQGLRLIYYSQIVNDFQKGDIAEGYSVSREKKESFPLTVTSAQKNPTAFYLCASSIAGGSTDTQYFGPGTRLTVL.

The chain links TRBV7-9 to TRBJ1-2; 9 bases line up with TRBD1. With 1 base clipped from V and 0 bases from J, the junction kept 3 bases outside the gene matches. This CDR3 region has 16 residues. CDR1 SEHNR and CDR2 FQNEAQ come from the germline V gene (reference sequence). The DNA for the CDR3 is TGTGCCAGCAGCTTAGTGCGGGACAGGGCTAACTATGGCTACACCTTC. Its protein is CASSLVRDRANYGYTF. The full variable domain, its missing parts supplied by reference TRBV7-9 and TRBJ1-2, is DTGVSQNPRHKITKRGQNVTFRCDPISEHNRLYWYRQTLGQGPEFLTYFQNEAQLEKSRLLSDRFSAERPKGSFSTLEIQRTEQGDSAMYLCASSLVRDRANYGYTFGSGTRLTVV.

The rearrangement uses TRBV7-6 and TRBJ2-1; a possible D gene is TRBD1 (5 bases). This CDR3 has 14 amino acids. In germline, CDR1 is SGHVS, CDR2 FNYEAQ. V was shortened by 1 base and J by 6 bases, with 10 bases between the two germline ends. In DNA, the CDR3 is TGTGCCAGCAGCTTAGGTCCCAGGGTCAATGAGCAGTTCTTC. It encodes CASSLGPRVNEQFF.

The chain couples TRBV7-2 to TRBJ2-6, with D maybe TRBD1 (5 bases). V shed 5 bases and J shed 4 bases, with 12 bases lying between them. This CDR3 contains 15 residues. Looked up from germline, CDR1 is SGHTA and CDR2 is FQGNSA. CDR3 protein: CASSVQGTGANVLTF. The DNA for the CDR3 is TGTGCCAGCAGCGTGCAGGGTACAGGGGCCAACGTCCTGACTTTC. Full variable domain (outside the CDR3, taken from reference TRBV7-2 and TRBJ2-6): GAGVSQSPSNKVTEKGKDVELRCDPISGHTALYWYRQSLGQGLEFLIYFQGNSAPDKSGLPSDRFSAERTGGSVSTLTIQRTQQEDSAVYLCASSVQGTGANVLTFGAGSRLTVL.

The V gene is TRBV7-9, the J gene TRBJ2-7; D is perhaps TRBD1 (5 bases). V lost 5 bases and J 5 bases, leaving 16 bases between the germline ends. Germline CDR1 and CDR2: SEHNR and FQNEAQ (reference sequence). The CDR3 sequence is 14 residues long. CDR3 nucleotide sequence: TGTGCCAGCAGCCACGGACATCTCCTTGACGAGCAGTACTTC. Its protein product is CASSHGHLLDEQYF. Using reference TRBV7-9 and TRBJ2-7 for the parts outside the CDR3, the full variable domain is DTGVSQNPRHKITKRGQNVTFRCDPISEHNRLYWYRQTLGQGPEFLTYFQNEAQLEKSRLLSDRFSAERPKGSFSTLEIQRTEQGDSAMYLCASSHGHLLDEQYFGPGTRLTVT.